These T cell receptor beta chains were read from a single sample in a study of cytomegalovirus exposure and HLA in healthy donors. Produced via immunoSEQ multiplex PCR; TCRdb's table is partial and in-frame only. The table has around 150,000 clones, over 70% seen once. The specimen was PBMCs. The source of these receptors is a male donor in good health and CMV-seronegative. CDR3s include the opening cysteine and the closing phenylalanine or tryptophan. Fields, in order: CDR3 protein, CDR3 DNA, D gene, clone size, V gene, J gene. A D gene is named only where the DNA matches it firmly. A clone size is listed for some rows: how often the clone was seen (once, few, many), or a class if it is expanded.

CASRTHEVGAFF,TGTGCCAGCAGGACCCATGAGGTTGGAGCTTTCTTT,.,.,TRBV6-5,TRBJ1-1
CASSLAASGFNEQFF,TGTGCCAGCAGCTTAGCGGCTAGCGGGTTCAATGAGCAGTTCTTC,TRBD2,.,TRBV7-2,TRBJ2-1
CASSRSAGTGVNEQFF,TGTGCCAGCAGCCGGAGCGCCGGGACAGGGGTCAATGAGCAGTTCTTC,TRBD1,.,TRBV5-6,TRBJ2-1
CASSSGSGQQYGYTF,TGTGCCAGCAGCTCCGGATCGGGACAGCAATATGGCTACACCTTC,TRBD1,.,TRBV7-6,TRBJ1-2
CASSLLSRAELAYYNEQFF,TGTGCCAGCAGTTTATTGTCCAGGGCCGAACTAGCATACTACAATGAGCAGTTCTTC,.,.,TRBV27,TRBJ2-1
CASSVPGKGLNTEAFF,TGCGCCAGCAGCGTACCAGGGAAAGGGCTGAACACTGAAGCTTTCTTT,.,.,TRBV5-1,TRBJ1-1
CAAGQEQYF,TGTGCCGCAGGGCAGGAGCAGTACTTC,.,once,TRBV10-3,TRBJ2-7
CASSGPGGQETQYF,TGTGCCAGCAGTGGGCCGGGGGGACAAGAGACCCAGTACTTC,TRBD2,.,TRBV6-1,TRBJ2-5
CASSQEKDSYLTSGANVLTF,TGCGCCAGCAGCCAAGAAAAGGACTCCTATCTTACCTCTGGGGCCAACGTCCTGACTTTC,.,.,TRBV4-3,TRBJ2-6
CASSYSPGQNTQYF,TGTGCCAGCAGTTACTCGCCGGGACAAAATACCCAGTACTTC,.,.,TRBV6-6,TRBJ2-5
CAIRSPTSGDTDTQYF,TGTGCCATCAGGTCGCCGACTAGCGGGGACACAGATACGCAGTATTTT,TRBD2,.,TRBV10-3,TRBJ2-3
CATSRDLFGAGGSDTQYF,TGTGCCACCAGCAGAGATCTTTTCGGAGCGGGGGGGTCCGATACGCAGTATTTT,TRBD2,.,TRBV15,TRBJ2-3
CASSLALTGGDEQYF,TGTGCCAGCAGCTTGGCCTTGACAGGGGGGGACGAGCAGTACTTC,TRBD1,.,TRBV5-6,TRBJ2-7
CASSPGRAGASYNEQFF,TGCGCCAGCAGCCCGGGCCGAGCGGGAGCATCCTACAATGAGCAGTTCTTC,TRBD2,.,TRBV5-1,TRBJ2-1
CASSVRGATEAFF,TGTGCCAGCAGTGTACGCGGGGCCACTGAAGCTTTCTTT,.,.,TRBV2,TRBJ1-1
CASSFQDRGGNNEQFF,TGTGCCAGCAGTTTCCAGGACAGGGGAGGGAACAATGAGCAGTTCTTC,TRBD1,.,TRBV27,TRBJ2-1
CASSWGPDTEAFF,TGTGCCAGCAGCTGGGGCCCCGATACTGAAGCTTTCTTT,.,.,TRBV5-5,TRBJ1-1
CASSPIAGHYNEQFF,TGTGCCAGCTCACCAATAGCGGGGCACTACAATGAGCAGTTCTTC,TRBD2,.,TRBV18,TRBJ2-1
CASSQGAGEGLRAEAFF,TGTGCCAGCAGCCAAGGGGCAGGGGAGGGCTTAAGAGCTGAAGCTTTCTTT,.,.,TRBV14,TRBJ1-1
CASSLGAEKASTYEQYF,TGTGCCAGCAGCTTAGGTGCAGAGAAAGCTAGTACCTACGAGCAGTACTTC,.,.,TRBV7-6,TRBJ2-7
CASSLSGGLSYNSPLHF,TGTGCCAGCAGCCTATCTGGGGGCCTCTCCTATAATTCACCCCTCCACTTT,.,.,TRBV11-2,TRBJ1-6
CASSSGATNTGELFF,TGTGCCAGCAGTAGCGGGGCGACGAACACCGGGGAGCTGTTTTTT,TRBD2,.,TRBV2,TRBJ2-2
CASSYSNRGATEAFF,TGTGCCAGCAGTTACTCGAACAGGGGGGCCACTGAAGCTTTCTTT,TRBD1,.,TRBV6-5,TRBJ1-1
CASSYSNRGYGYTF,TGTGCCAGCAGTTACTCGAACAGGGGCTATGGCTACACCTTC,TRBD1,once,TRBV6-5,TRBJ1-2
CASSDAGGRVDEQFF,TGTGCCAGCAGTGACGCGGGAGGGCGGGTGGATGAGCAGTTCTTC,TRBD2,once,TRBV2,TRBJ2-1
CAWRVAGRSYEQYF,TGTGCCTGGAGAGTGGCAGGGCGGTCCTACGAGCAGTACTTC,.,.,TRBV30,TRBJ2-7
CAWSTHPGVETQYF,TGTGCCTGGAGCACCCACCCAGGGGTAGAGACCCAGTACTTC,.,.,TRBV30,TRBJ2-5
CASSSAEGQGVHEQFF,TGTGCCAGCAGCTCCGCCGAAGGACAGGGCGTCCATGAGCAGTTCTTC,TRBD1,.,TRBV7-3,TRBJ2-1
CAWSAGLAGVNNEQFF,TGTGCCTGGAGTGCCGGACTAGCGGGGGTTAACAATGAGCAGTTCTTC,TRBD2,once,TRBV30,TRBJ2-1
CASRQRTGSSYEQYF,TGCGCCAGCAGACAAAGGACAGGGAGTTCCTACGAGCAGTACTTC,TRBD1,.,TRBV5-1,TRBJ2-7
CASRDRATQETQYF,TGTGCCAGCAGGGACAGGGCTACCCAAGAGACCCAGTACTTC,TRBD1,.,TRBV2,TRBJ2-5
CASSRASGTGDYGYTF,TGTGCCAGCAGCCGCGCTTCCGGGACAGGGGACTATGGCTACACCTTC,TRBD1,.,TRBV7-2,TRBJ1-2
CASSQGGQNPNYGYTF,TGCGCCAGCAGCCAAGGGGGACAAAATCCTAACTATGGCTACACCTTC,.,.,TRBV4-1,TRBJ1-2
CASSLDRGEIDEQFF,TGCGCCAGCAGCTTGGACAGGGGGGAAATCGATGAGCAGTTCTTC,TRBD1,once,TRBV5-1,TRBJ2-1
CASSYSTGAGYGYTF,TGCGCCAGCAGCTACTCTACAGGAGCGGGCTATGGCTACACCTTC,.,.,TRBV5-1,TRBJ1-2
CAWSSTFPGQGGTEAFF,TGTGCCTGGAGTTCCACATTTCCGGGACAGGGAGGCACTGAAGCTTTCTTT,TRBD1,.,TRBV30,TRBJ1-1
CASIGRGTYEQYF,TGTGCCAGCATCGGAAGGGGGACCTACGAGCAGTACTTC,.,once,TRBV2,TRBJ2-7
CASSPTRDSYEQYF,TGTGCCAGCTCACCAACCCGGGACAGCTACGAGCAGTACTTC,TRBD1,.,TRBV18,TRBJ2-7
CATSREKQTQHF,TGTGCCACCAGCAGAGAGAAACAAACCCAGCATTTT,.,.,TRBV15,TRBJ1-5
CASSYVSGGTGELFF,TGTGCCAGCAGTTACGTGTCAGGGGGCACCGGGGAGCTGTTTTTT,TRBD1,.,TRBV6-5,TRBJ2-2
CASSQVGQRGEQYF,TGCGCCAGCAGCCAAGTGGGACAGAGAGGGGAGCAGTACTTC,TRBD1,once,TRBV4-1,TRBJ2-7
CAISGSGATNEKLFF,TGTGCCATCAGTGGGAGCGGGGCCACTAATGAAAAACTGTTTTTT,.,.,TRBV10-3,TRBJ1-4
CASGSGQGTDTQYF,TGTGCTAGTGGCTCGGGACAGGGAACAGATACGCAGTATTTT,TRBD1,few,TRBV12-5,TRBJ2-3
CASSEISGEQYF,TGTGCCAGCAGTGAAATTAGTGGCGAGCAGTACTTC,.,.,TRBV25-1,TRBJ2-7
CAWRAGGSYEQYF,TGTGCCTGGAGGGCGGGAGGCTCCTACGAGCAGTACTTC,TRBD2,.,TRBV30,TRBJ2-7
CASTAHGTGELFF,TGTGCCAGCACCGCACATGGCACCGGGGAGCTGTTTTTT,.,.,TRBV7-9,TRBJ2-2
CAISESTSPYEQYF,TGTGCCATCAGTGAGTCAACTAGTCCCTACGAGCAGTACTTC,.,.,TRBV10-3,TRBJ2-7
CASSSRDREYHGYTF,TGTGCCAGCAGTTCCCGGGACAGGGAATATCATGGCTACACCTTC,TRBD1,.,TRBV27,TRBJ1-2
CASSVGAGSSYNEQFF,TGTGCCAGCAGCGTAGGTGCCGGGAGCTCCTACAATGAGCAGTTCTTC,.,.,TRBV9,TRBJ2-1
CASSHGGVADTQYF,TGCGCCAGCAGCCACGGGGGGGTTGCAGATACGCAGTATTTT,TRBD2,.,TRBV4-3,TRBJ2-3
CASSPSTGHNQPQHF,TGTGCCAGCTCACCAAGCACAGGGCACAATCAGCCCCAGCATTTT,.,.,TRBV18,TRBJ1-5
CASSRGTSRETQYF,TGTGCCAGCAGCCGCGGGACTAGCAGGGAGACCCAGTACTTC,TRBD2,.,TRBV5-4,TRBJ2-5
CASSPGRGYGYPF,TGCGCCAGCAGTCCCGGGAGGGGATATGGCTACCCCTTC,.,.,TRBV4-1,TRBJ1-2
CSVEGGPALSYNEQFF,TGCAGCGTTGAAGGAGGTCCGGCTTTAAGCTACAATGAGCAGTTCTTC,.,.,TRBV29-1,TRBJ2-1
CASSDLQGGFYEQYF,TGCGCCAGCAGTGATCTCCAGGGGGGTTTCTACGAGCAGTACTTC,.,.,TRBV10-1,TRBJ2-7
CSSSLVAIAGELQETQYF,TGTTCCAGCAGCTTAGTCGCCATAGCGGGGGAGCTTCAAGAGACCCAGTACTTC,TRBD2,.,TRBV7-9,TRBJ2-5
CASSPRTGDSEAFF,TGTGCCAGCTCACCTAGGACAGGGGACTCTGAAGCTTTCTTT,TRBD1,once,TRBV18,TRBJ1-1